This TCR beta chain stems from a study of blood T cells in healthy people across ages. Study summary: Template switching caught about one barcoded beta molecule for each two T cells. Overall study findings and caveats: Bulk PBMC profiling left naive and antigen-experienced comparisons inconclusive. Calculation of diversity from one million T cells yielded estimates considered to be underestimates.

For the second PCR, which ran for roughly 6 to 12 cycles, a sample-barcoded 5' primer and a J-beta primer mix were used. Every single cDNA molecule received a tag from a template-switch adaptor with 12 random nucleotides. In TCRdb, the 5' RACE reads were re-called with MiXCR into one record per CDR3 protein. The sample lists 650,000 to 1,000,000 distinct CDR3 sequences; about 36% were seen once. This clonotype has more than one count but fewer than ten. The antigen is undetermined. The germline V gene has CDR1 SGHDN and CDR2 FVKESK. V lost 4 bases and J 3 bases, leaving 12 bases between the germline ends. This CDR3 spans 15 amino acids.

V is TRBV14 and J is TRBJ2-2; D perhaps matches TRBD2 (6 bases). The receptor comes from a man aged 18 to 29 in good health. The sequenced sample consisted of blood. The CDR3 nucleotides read TGTGCCAGCAGCCGACTCACGGGGGACACCGGGGAGCTGTTTTTT. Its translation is CASSRLTGDTGELFF.